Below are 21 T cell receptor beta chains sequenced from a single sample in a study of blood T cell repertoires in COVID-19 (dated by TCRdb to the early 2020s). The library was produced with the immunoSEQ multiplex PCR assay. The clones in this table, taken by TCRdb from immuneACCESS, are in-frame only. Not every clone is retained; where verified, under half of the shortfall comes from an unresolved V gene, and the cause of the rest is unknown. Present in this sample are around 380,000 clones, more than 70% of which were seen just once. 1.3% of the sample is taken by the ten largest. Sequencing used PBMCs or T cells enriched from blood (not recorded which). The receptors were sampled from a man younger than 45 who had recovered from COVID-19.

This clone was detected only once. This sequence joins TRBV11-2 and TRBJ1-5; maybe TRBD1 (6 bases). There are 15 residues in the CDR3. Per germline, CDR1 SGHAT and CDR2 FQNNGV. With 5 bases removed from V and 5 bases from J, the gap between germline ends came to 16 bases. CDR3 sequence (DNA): TGTGCCAGCAGCCTACGAGGGACAAGAGATCAGCCCCAGCATTTT. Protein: CASSLRGTRDQPQHF.

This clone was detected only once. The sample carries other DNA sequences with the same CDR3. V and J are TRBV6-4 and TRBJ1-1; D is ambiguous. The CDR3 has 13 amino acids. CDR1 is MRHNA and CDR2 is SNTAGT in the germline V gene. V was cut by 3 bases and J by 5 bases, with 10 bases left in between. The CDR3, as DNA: TGTGCCAGCAGTGAGGCGAGAGGAACTGAAGCTTTCTTT. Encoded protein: CASSEARGTEAFF.

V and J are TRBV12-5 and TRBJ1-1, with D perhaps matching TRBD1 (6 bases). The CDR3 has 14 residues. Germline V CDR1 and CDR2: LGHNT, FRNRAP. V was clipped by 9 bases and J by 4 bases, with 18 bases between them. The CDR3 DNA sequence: TGTGCTAGCTCTGGGGGGGCATTGGGCACTGAAGCTTTCTTT. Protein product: CASSGGALGTEAFF.

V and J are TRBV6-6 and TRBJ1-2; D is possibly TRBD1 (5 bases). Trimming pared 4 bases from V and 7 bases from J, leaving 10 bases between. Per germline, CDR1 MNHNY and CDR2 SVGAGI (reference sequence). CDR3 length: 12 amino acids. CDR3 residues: CASSLGVSGYTF. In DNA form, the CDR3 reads TGTGCCAGCAGTTTAGGGGTTTCTGGCTACACCTTC.

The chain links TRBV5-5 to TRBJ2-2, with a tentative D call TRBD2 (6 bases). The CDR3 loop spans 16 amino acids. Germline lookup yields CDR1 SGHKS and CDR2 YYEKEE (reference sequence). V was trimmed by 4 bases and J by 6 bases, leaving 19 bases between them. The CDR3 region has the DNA TGTGCCAGCAGCCGACCCCTTAGCTCGGGGGCCGGGGAGCTGTTTTTT. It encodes CASSRPLSSGAGELFF.

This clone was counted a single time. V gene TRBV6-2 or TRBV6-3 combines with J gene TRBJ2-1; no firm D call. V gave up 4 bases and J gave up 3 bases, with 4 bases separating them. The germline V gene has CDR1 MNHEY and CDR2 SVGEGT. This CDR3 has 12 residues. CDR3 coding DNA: TGTGCCAGCAGTTCCCTCTACAATGAGCAGTTCTTC. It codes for CASSSLYNEQFF.

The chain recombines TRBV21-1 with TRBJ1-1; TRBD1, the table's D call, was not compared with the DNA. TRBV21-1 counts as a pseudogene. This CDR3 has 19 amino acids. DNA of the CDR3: TGTGCCAGCAGCAACGAGGGGGGGGGACAGGGACCCTTGGGCACTGAAGCTTTCTTT. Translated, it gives CASSNEGGGQGPLGTEAFF.

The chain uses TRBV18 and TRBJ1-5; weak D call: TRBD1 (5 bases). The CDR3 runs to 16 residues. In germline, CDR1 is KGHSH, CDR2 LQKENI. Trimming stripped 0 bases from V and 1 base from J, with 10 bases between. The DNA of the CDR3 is TGTGCCAGCTCACCACCTTCCGGGGGAAGCAATCAGCCCCAGCATTTT. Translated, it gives CASSPPSGGSNQPQHF.

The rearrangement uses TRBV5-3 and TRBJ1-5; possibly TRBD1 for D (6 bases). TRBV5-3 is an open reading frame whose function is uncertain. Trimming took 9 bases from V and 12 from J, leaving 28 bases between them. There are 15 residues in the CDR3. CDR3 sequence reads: CATMGQGRSGPFQHF. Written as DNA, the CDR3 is TGTGCCACTATGGGGCAGGGGAGATCGGGACCCTTCCAGCATTTT.

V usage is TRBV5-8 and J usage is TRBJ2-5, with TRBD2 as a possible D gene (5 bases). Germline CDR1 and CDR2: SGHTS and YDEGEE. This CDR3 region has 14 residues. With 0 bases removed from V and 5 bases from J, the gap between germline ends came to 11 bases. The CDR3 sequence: CASSLGAGEETQYF. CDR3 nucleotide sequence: TGTGCCAGCAGCTTGGGGGCGGGTGAGGAGACCCAGTACTTC.

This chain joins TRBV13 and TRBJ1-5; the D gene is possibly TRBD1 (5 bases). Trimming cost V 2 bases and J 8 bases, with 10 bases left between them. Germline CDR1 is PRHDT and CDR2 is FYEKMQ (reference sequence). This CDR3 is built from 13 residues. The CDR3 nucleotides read TGTGCCAGCAGCTTAACCGGGGGGGAGCCCCAGCATTTT. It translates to CASSLTGGEPQHF.

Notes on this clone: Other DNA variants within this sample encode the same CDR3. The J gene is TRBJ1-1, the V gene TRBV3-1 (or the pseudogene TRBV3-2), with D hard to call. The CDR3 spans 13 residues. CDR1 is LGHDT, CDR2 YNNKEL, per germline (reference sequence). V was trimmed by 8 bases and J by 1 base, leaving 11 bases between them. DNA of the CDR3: TGTGCCAGCCGGGCAGGAGGGAACACTGAAGCTTTCTTT. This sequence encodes CASRAGGNTEAFF.

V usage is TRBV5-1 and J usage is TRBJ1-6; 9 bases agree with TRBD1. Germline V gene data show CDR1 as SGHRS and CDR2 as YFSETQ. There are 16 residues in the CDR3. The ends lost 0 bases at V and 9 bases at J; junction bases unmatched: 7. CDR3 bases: TGCGCCAGCAGCTTGGCGGGACAGGGAAGAGGTTCACCCCTCCACTTT. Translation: CASSLAGQGRGSPLHF. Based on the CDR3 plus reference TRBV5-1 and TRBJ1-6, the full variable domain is KAGVTQTPRYLIKTRGQQVTLSCSPISGHRSVSWYQQTPGQGLQFLFEYFSETQRNKGNFPGRFSGRQFSNSRSEMNVSTLELGDSALYLCASSLAGQGRGSPLHFGNGTRLTVT.

In nucleotides, the CDR3 is TGTGCCAGCAGCCCGCCGGGACAGGGGAAACACGAGCAGTACTTC. Translation gives CASSPPGQGKHEQYF. The rearrangement joins TRBV7-2 to TRBJ2-7; 10 positions agree with TRBD1. This CDR3 has 15 residues. Germline V gene lookup returns CDR1 SGHTA and CDR2 FQGNSA. V lost 5 bases, J lost 5 bases, and 9 bases stayed unmatched. The full variable domain, in which reference TRBV7-2 and TRBJ2-7 provide the parts outside the CDR3, is GAGVSQSPSNKVTEKGKDVELRCDPISGHTALYWYRQSLGQGLEFLIYFQGNSAPDKSGLPSDRFSAERTGGSVSTLTIQRTQQEDSAVYLCASSPPGQGKHEQYFGPGTRLTVT.

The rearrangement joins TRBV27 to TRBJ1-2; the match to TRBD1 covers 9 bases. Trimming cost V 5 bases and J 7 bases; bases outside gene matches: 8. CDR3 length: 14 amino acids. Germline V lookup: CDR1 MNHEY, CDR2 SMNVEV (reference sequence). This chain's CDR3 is CASSRPGQGFGYTF. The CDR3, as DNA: TGTGCCAGCAGTCGTCCGGGACAGGGTTTTGGCTACACCTTC.

CDR3 coding DNA: TGCGCCAGCAGCCAAGAAAGGGGTCTCGGCTACACCTTC. Its translation: CASSQERGLGYTF. The V call is TRBV4-3, the J call TRBJ1-2, with D possibly matching TRBD1 (5 bases). The V end was cut by 0 bases, the J end by 8 bases, with 10 bases between. Germline V gene sequence: CDR1 LGHNA, CDR2 YSLEER. The CDR3 spans 13 residues.

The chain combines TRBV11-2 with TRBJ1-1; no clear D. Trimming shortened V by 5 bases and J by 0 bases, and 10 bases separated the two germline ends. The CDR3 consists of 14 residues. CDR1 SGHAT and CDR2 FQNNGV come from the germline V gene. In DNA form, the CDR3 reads TGTGCCAGCAGCCTACGCCCGGTGAACACTGAAGCTTTCTTT. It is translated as CASSLRPVNTEAFF. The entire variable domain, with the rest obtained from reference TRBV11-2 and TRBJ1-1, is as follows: EAGVAQSPRYKIIEKRQSVAFWCNPISGHATLYWYQQILGQGPKLLIQFQNNGVVDDSQLPKDRFSAERLKGVDSTLKIQPAKLEDSAVYLCASSLRPVNTEAFFGQGTRLTVV.

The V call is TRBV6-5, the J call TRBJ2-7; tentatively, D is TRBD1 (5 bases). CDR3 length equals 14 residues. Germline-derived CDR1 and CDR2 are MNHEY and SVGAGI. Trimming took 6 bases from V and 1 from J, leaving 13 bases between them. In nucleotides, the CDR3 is TGTGCCAGCAGCCAAACGACAGCGTCCTACGAGCAGTACTTC. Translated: CASSQTTASYEQYF.

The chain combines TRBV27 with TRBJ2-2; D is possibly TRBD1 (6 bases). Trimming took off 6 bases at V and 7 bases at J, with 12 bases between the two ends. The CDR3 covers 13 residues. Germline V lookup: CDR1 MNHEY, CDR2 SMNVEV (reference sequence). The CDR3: CASRSGVSGELFF. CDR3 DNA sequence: TGTGCCAGCAGGTCAGGGGTTAGCGGGGAGCTGTTTTTT.

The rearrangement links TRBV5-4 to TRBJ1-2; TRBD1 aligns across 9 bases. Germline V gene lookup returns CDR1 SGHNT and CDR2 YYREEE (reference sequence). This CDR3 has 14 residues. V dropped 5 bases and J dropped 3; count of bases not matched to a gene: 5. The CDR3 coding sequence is TGTGCCAGCAGTCGGACAGGGGTTTACTATGGCTACACCTTC. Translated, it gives CASSRTGVYYGYTF. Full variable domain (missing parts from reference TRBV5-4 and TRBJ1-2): ETGVTQSPTHLIKTRGQQVTLRCSSQSGHNTVSWYQQALGQGPQFIFQYYREEENGRGNFPPRFSGLQFPNYSSELNVNALELDDSALYLCASSRTGVYYGYTFGSGTRLTVV.

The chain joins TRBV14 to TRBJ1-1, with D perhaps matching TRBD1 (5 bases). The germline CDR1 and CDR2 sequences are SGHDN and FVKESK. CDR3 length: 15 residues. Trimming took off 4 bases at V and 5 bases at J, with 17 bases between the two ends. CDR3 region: CASSRRPGGGTEAFF. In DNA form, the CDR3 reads TGTGCCAGCAGCCGCAGACCGGGGGGTGGGACTGAAGCTTTCTTT. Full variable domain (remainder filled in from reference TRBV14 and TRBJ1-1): EAGVTQFPSHSVIEKGQTVTLRCDPISGHDNLYWYRRVMGKEIKFLLHFVKESKQDESGMPNNRFLAERTGGTYSTLKVQPAELEDSGVYFCASSRRPGGGTEAFFGQGTRLTVV.